Following are 18 T cell receptor beta chains from one sample sequenced in a study of T cells in women clearing cervical HPV infection. Measured with immunoSEQ multiplex PCR; TCRdb has only the in-frame clones, and not every one. Found here are some 23,000 clones; the top ten clones hold about 2.5%. Sequencing was done on a sample of blood buffy coat. The receptors were sampled from a woman between 18 and 75 years old with a cervical HPV16 infection that either progressed to CIN3+ or cleared (not recorded which).

Details on this clone: The read ends 3 residues shy of where the CDR3 ends; the end is completed using the germline J gene. The rearrangement links TRBV6-4 to TRBJ1-1; D unclear. The CDR3 is 13 residues long. Germline-derived CDR1 and CDR2 are MRHNA and SNTAGT. Trimming cost V 4 bases and J 3 bases, with 9 bases left between them. CDR3 DNA, as far as it was read: TGTGCCAGCAGTGTGTCCCGGGACACTGAA. It translates to CASSVSRDTE. In full, the CDR3 is CASSVSRDTEAFF.

On this clone itself: The read falls 3 residues short of the CDR3 end, and the missing part is taken from the germline J gene. V and J are TRBV20-1 and TRBJ1-6, with D possibly TRBD1 on 5 matching bases. Looked up from germline, CDR1 is DFQATT and CDR2 is SNEGSKA (reference sequence). The CDR3 is made up of 14 amino acids. The V end was cut by 1 base, the J end by 8 bases, with 12 bases between. The CDR3 sequence: CSARVRGVDSPLHF. CDR3 bases read: TGCAGTGCTAGAGTGAGAGGGGTAGATTCACCC.

The sequenced CDR3 bases are TGCAGTGCTAGTTCCGCAACTAATGAAAAA. Protein: CSASSATNEK. The whole CDR3 region reads CSASSATNEKLFF. V and J are TRBV20-1 and TRBJ1-4; D is undetermined. The DNA ends 3 residues before the CDR3 does, and the rest of the CDR3 is filled in from the germline J gene. CDR1 and CDR2 (germline): DFQATT, SNEGSKA (reference sequence). Trimming cost V 3 bases and J 0 bases, with 5 bases left between them. CDR3 size: 13 residues.

Regarding this clone: Read data end 3 residues before the CDR3 end; the end is taken from the germline J gene. The rearrangement links TRBV5-1 to TRBJ1-6, with a tentative D call TRBD1 (5 bases). CDR3 size: 14 residues. Germline V CDR1 and CDR2: SGHRS, YFSETQ. V was shortened by 3 bases and J by 10 bases, with 14 bases between the two germline ends. The part of the CDR3 DNA that was read is TGCGCCAGCAGCTCTGGTGGGGGGGGGTCACCC. It specifies CASSSGGGGSP. The whole CDR3 sequence reads CASSSGGGGSPLHF.

Incomplete CDR3 DNA: TGTGCCAGTAGTATACAAGACACCGGTGAG. This encodes CASSIQDTGE. The full CDR3 reads CASSIQDTGEQFF. The genes are TRBV19 and TRBJ2-1, with D unclear. The CDR3 extends 3 residues past the end of the read, so its final part is completed from the germline J gene. Germline assignment: CDR1 LNHDA and CDR2 SQIVND (reference sequence). The CDR3 has 13 residues. The V end was cut by 2 bases, the J end by 9 bases, with 11 bases between.

Worth noting for this clone: The read comes to an end 3 residues before the CDR3 does, leaving the germline J gene to fill in the end. The chain carries TRBV7-9 and TRBJ1-1, with 8 bases fitting TRBD1. The junction had 10 bases not matched to a gene; V was cut back by 4 bases and J by 6 bases. CDR1 is SEHNR, CDR2 FQNEAQ, per germline (reference sequence). The length of the CDR3 is 15 residues. The CDR3 sequence: CASSSGGRGRPEAFF. The covered CDR3 bases are TGTGCCAGCAGCTCAGGGGGCAGGGGGCGTCCTGAA.

As regards this clone: The missing CDR3 end, 3 residues past where the read stops, is filled in from the germline J gene. The V and J genes are TRBV5-1 and TRBJ2-2; D may be TRBD1 (6 bases). Between the trimmed V and J ends, which lost 4 bases and 1 base, there was a span of 14 bases. This CDR3 has 16 residues. CDR1 SGHRS and CDR2 YFSETQ come from the germline V gene. The covered CDR3 bases are TGCGCCAGCAGCCCAGCAGGGGTCATGAACACCGGGGAG. Amino acids: CASSPAGVMNTGE. The entire CDR3 reads CASSPAGVMNTGELFF.

A remark on this clone: The CDR3 end is not reached by the read, which stops 3 residues before it; the germline J gene fills it in. This chain links TRBV28 with TRBJ1-1; perhaps TRBD1 as D (6 bases). Germline V gene data show CDR1 as MDHEN and CDR2 as SYDVKM. The CDR3 totals 13 residues. Trimming stripped 3 bases from V and 1 base from J, with 6 bases between. The CDR3 loop is CASSLGQNTEAFF. Incomplete CDR3 DNA: TGTGCCAGCAGTTTGGGACAGAACACTGAA.

Of note for this clone: The CDR3 extends 3 residues past the end of the read, so its final part is completed from the germline J gene. The chain employs TRBV19 and TRBJ1-2; D perhaps matches TRBD1 (5 bases). Germline V lookup: CDR1 LNHDA, CDR2 SQIVND (reference sequence). The V gene lost 5 bases and the J gene lost 6 bases, with 19 bases spanning the gap. The CDR3 totals 15 residues. CDR3 DNA (partial): TGTGCCAGTAGTGGATTATCAGGGTCAGGTGATGGC. As protein: CASSGLSGSGDG. The complete CDR3 sequence is CASSGLSGSGDGYTF.

Comment on this clone: The CDR3 extends 3 residues past the end of the read, so its final part is completed from the germline J gene. The chain uses TRBV2 and TRBJ1-5, with D possibly matching TRBD1 (5 bases). The CDR3 is made up of 14 amino acids. Germline V gives CDR1 SNHLY, CDR2 FYNNEI. CDR3 in amino acids: CASSEEGRIEPQHF. CDR3 bases read: TGTGCCAGCAGTGAGGAGGGGAGGATAGAACCC. Full variable domain (remainder filled in from reference TRBV2 and TRBJ1-5): EPEVTQTPSHQVTQMGQEVILRCVPISNHLYFYWYRQILGQKVEFLVSFYNNEISEKSEIFDDQFSVERPDGSNFTLKIRSTKLEDSAMYFCASSEEGRIEPQHFGDGTRLSIL.

A note on this clone: The read falls 3 residues short of the CDR3 end, and the missing part is taken from the germline J gene. The rearrangement joins TRBV6-2 or TRBV6-3 to TRBJ2-5; 10 bases match TRBD2. The germline gives CDR1 MNHEY, CDR2 SVGEGT. V lost 7 bases, J lost 6 bases, and 8 bases stayed unmatched. The CDR3 has 14 amino acids. CDR3 DNA, as far as it was read: TGTGCCAGCACCTTCTCTAGCGGGAGACAGACC. Translating it yields CASTFSSGRQT. The entire CDR3 sequence reads CASTFSSGRQTQYF.

In the case of this clone: The DNA ends 3 residues before the CDR3 does, and the rest of the CDR3 is filled in from the germline J gene. This sequence joins TRBV18 and TRBJ2-3; D gene uncertain. The CDR3 is 11 residues long. CDR1 and CDR2 (germline): KGHSH, LQKENI. With 3 bases removed from V and 5 bases from J, the gap between germline ends came to 3 bases. The CDR3 loop is CASSPQDTQYF. CDR3 DNA (partial): TGTGCCAGCTCACCCCAAGATACG.

About this clone itself: The CDR3 goes on 3 residues after the read ends, and that part is filled in from the germline J gene. The chain links TRBV20-1 to TRBJ2-4, with TRBD2 identical over 8 bases. The CDR3 runs to 13 residues. Looked up from germline, CDR1 is DFQATT and CDR2 is SNEGSKA (reference sequence). The CDR3 bases that were read are TGCAGTGCCGGCGGGAGGAGACAAGAGACT. It specifies CSAGGRRQET. The full-length CDR3 reads as CSAGGRRQETQYF.

To note about this clone: The read ends 3 residues shy of where the CDR3 ends; the end is completed using the germline J gene. The chain couples TRBV27 to TRBJ2-7; possibly TRBD1 for D (6 bases). Trimming pared 4 bases from V and 4 bases from J, leaving 11 bases between. CDR1 is MNHEY and CDR2 is SMNVEV in the germline V gene (reference sequence). CDR3 length: 13 amino acids. The CDR3 DNA, read in part, is TGTGCCAGCAGTTCTGGACAGCAGTACGAG. This translates into CASSSGQQYE. The full CDR3 sequence reads CASSSGQQYEQYF.

Regarding this clone: The CDR3 end lies 3 residues beyond the end of the read and is filled in from the germline J gene. The chain combines TRBV10-3 with TRBJ2-2, with 8 nucleotides matching TRBD1. Germline CDR1 reads ENHRY; CDR2 reads SYGVKD. The V segment lost 3 bases and the J segment 4 bases; nucleotides outside the gene matches: 7. This CDR3 comprises 16 residues. The CDR3 protein is CAISDEGTGPTGELFF. The part of the CDR3 DNA that was read is TGTGCCATCAGTGACGAAGGGACAGGTCCCACCGGGGAG.

Note on this clone: The CDR3 extends 3 residues past the end of the read, so its final part is completed from the germline J gene. The J gene is TRBJ2-2, the V gene TRBV18; TRBD1 aligns across 7 bases. Germline V gene lookup returns CDR1 KGHSH and CDR2 LQKENI. The length of the CDR3 is 16 residues. The ends lost 4 bases at V and 4 bases at J; junction bases unmatched: 9. The CDR3 sequence is CASSQRTGGITGELFF. The CDR3 bases that were read are TGTGCCAGCTCACAAAGGACAGGTGGGATCACCGGGGAG. The full variable domain, its missing parts supplied by reference TRBV18 and TRBJ2-2, is NAGVMQNPRHLVRRRGQEARLRCSPMKGHSHVYWYRQLPEEGLKFMVYLQKENIIDESGMPKERFSAEFPKEGPSILRIQQVVRGDSAAYFCASSQRTGGITGELFFGEGSRLTVL.

Details on this clone: The read gets to within 3 residues of the CDR3 end, and the germline J gene fills in the rest. The V call is TRBV13, the J call TRBJ1-2, with TRBD1 matching 7 bases. This CDR3 region has 15 residues. CDR1 is PRHDT and CDR2 is FYEKMQ in the germline V gene (reference sequence). The ends lost 5 bases at V and 7 bases at J; junction bases unmatched: 13. CDR3 in amino acids: CASSGTEPGSAGYTF. The CDR3 DNA, read in part, is TGTGCCAGCAGCGGGACAGAACCTGGGTCGGCTGGC.

Regarding this clone: The read comes to an end 3 residues before the CDR3 does, leaving the germline J gene to fill in the end. The chain uses TRBV18 and TRBJ2-3; D unclear. CDR1 is KGHSH, CDR2 LQKENI, per germline. V was shortened by 2 bases and J by 3 bases, with 6 bases between the two germline ends. The length of the CDR3 is 13 residues. CDR3 in amino acids: CASSPTETDTQYF. Incomplete CDR3 DNA: TGTGCCAGCTCACCAACAGAGACAGATACG.